This T cell receptor beta chain was sequenced for a study of cytomegalovirus exposure and HLA in healthy donors. Amplification used 60 Vbeta primers and 13 Jbeta primers. In the authors' workflow: An analysis that came later counted 60 million to 80 million unique TCR beta chains, around 12 million shared. TCRdb keeps only in-frame clones here, not all; method: immunoSEQ multiplex PCR. V and J calls and clone size follow that table, whereas D and trimming were derived from the DNA. This sample yields about 160,000 clones, of which 60% to 80% are seen a single time; 0.85% to 1% belongs to the top ten. Comments on this clone: Antigen unknown.

Overall study results and limits: A later analysis associated 16,951 TCR beta sequences with HLA alleles at a 0.05 false discovery rate. The sole available immune exposure information was CMV serostatus.

The CDR3 has 14 residues. After removal of 6 bases from V and 8 bases from J, the junction contained 6 bases not matched to a gene. Germline V gives CDR1 MNHNY, CDR2 SVGAGI (reference sequence). The J gene is TRBJ2-1, the V gene TRBV6-6; 11 bases are shared with TRBD2. Sequencing was done on a sample of PBMCs. The TCR originated in a woman aged 45-60 years in good health and CMV-seropositive. The CDR3 DNA reads TGTGCCAGCAGCGTCACTAGCGGGAGATATGAGCAGTTCTTC. This translates into CASSVTSGRYEQFF.